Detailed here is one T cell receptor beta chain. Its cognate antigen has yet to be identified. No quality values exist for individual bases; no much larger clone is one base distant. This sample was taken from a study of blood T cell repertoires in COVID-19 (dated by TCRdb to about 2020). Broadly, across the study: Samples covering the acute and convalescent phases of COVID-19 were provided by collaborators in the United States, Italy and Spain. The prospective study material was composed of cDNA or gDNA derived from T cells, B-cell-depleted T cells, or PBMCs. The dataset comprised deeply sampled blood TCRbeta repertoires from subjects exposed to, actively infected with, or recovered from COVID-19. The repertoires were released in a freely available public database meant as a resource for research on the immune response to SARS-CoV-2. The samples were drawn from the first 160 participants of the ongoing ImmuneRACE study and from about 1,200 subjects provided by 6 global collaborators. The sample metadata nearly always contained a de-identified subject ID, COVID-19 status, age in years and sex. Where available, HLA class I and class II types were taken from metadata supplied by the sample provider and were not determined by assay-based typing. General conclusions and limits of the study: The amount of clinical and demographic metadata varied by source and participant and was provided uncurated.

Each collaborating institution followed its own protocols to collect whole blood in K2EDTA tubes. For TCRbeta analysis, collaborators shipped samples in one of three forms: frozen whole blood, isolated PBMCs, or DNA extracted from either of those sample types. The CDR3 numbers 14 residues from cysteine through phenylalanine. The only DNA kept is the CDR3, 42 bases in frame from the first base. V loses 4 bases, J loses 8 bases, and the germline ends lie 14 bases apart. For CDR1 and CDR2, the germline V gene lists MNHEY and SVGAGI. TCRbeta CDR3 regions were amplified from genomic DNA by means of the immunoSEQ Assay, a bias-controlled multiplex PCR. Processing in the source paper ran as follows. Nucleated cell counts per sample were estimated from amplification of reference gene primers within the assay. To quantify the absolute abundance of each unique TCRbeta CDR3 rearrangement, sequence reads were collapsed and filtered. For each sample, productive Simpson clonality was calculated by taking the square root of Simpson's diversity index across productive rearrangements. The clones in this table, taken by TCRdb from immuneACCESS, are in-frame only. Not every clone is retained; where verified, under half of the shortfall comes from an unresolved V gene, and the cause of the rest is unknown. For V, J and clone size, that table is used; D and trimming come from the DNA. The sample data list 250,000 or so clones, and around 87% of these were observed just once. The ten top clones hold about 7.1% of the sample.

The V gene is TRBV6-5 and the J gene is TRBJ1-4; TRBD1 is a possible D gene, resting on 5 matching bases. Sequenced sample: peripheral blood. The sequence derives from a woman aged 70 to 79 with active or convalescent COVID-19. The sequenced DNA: TGTGCCAGCAGTTTTGGGCAGGGAGGGGAAAAACTGTTTTTT. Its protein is CASSFGQGGEKLFF.